The clone carrying this T cell receptor beta chain has just a few counts. Its target is unknown. The sample originates from a study of response to subunit inactivated influenza vaccine. Study conclusions and caveats: It was the authors' suggestion that each seasonal influenza vaccination recruits few new T cells.

TCRdb fed the RT-PCR reads into MiXCR, producing one record per CDR3 protein. In the table there are 450,000 to 600,000 distinct CDR3 sequences, roughly 8.2% of which are singletons. CDR1 is DFQATT and CDR2 is SNEGSKA in the germline V gene (reference sequence). This CDR3 spans 15 amino acids. Germline trimming cut 2 bases from V and 3 bases from J; bases unmatched to any gene: 8. The sequence was obtained from a man between 50 and 75 years old who received an inactivated influenza vaccine. Material: PBMCs from blood, obtained less than 30 months after vaccination. The rearrangement joins TRBV20-1 to TRBJ2-3, with TRBD2 matching 7 bases. The CDR3: CSARKGLAVTDTQYF. Here the CDR3 DNA reads TGCAGTGCTAGAAAGGGTCTAGCGGTGACAGATACGCAGTATTTT.